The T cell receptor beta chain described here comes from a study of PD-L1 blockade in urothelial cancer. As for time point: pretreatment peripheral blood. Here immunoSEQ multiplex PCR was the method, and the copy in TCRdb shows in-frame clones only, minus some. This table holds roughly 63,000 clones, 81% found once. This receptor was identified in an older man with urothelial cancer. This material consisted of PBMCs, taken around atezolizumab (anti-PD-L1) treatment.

In DNA, the CDR3 is TGTGCCAGCAGTTACTCTATGGGACTGGATACGCAGTATTTT. This gives the protein CASSYSMGLDTQYF. V is TRBV6-5 and J is TRBJ2-3, with D possibly TRBD2 on 6 matching bases. This CDR3 is 14 amino acids long. V was shortened by 0 bases and J by 6 bases, with 10 bases between the two germline ends. Germline lookup yields CDR1 MNHEY and CDR2 SVGAGI.